This TCR beta chain was obtained from a study of Tregs in tolerant kidney transplant recipients. Findings and caveats of the study: Tregs expanded with activated donor B cells seemed most donor-specific. Findings come from small patient numbers and require larger validation. Antigen-driven expansion was suggested because donor-specific Tregs expanded more than all Tregs in tolerant patients.

CDR3 size: 13 residues. Germline CDR1 and CDR2: SGDLS and YYNGEE. V was pared by 2 bases and J by 2 bases, with 7 bases between. In the case of this clone: Antigen: not known.

Libraries were prepared by immunoSEQ multiplex PCR; TCRdb keeps only in-frame clonotypes and omits some of them. The sample comprises 50,000 or so clones, over 80% of which are singletons, and nearly 15% rests with the top ten. Mixed chimerism was transient after nonmyeloablative marrow transplants from related graft donors. CD4+CD25+CD127- Tregs, CD4+CD25- non-Tregs, CD4 and CD8 cells were sorted. The sequencing here drew on CD8+ T cells from blood (PBMCs), taken 24 months after the transplant. The chain uses TRBV9 and TRBJ1-2; D possibly corresponds to TRBD1 (6 bases). This clonotype originated in a human patient who received a combined kidney and bone marrow transplant. The graft donor may have given rise to some T cells. CDR3 residues: CASSVTGNYGYTF. The DNA of the CDR3 is TGTGCCAGCAGCGTGACAGGAAACTATGGCTACACCTTC.